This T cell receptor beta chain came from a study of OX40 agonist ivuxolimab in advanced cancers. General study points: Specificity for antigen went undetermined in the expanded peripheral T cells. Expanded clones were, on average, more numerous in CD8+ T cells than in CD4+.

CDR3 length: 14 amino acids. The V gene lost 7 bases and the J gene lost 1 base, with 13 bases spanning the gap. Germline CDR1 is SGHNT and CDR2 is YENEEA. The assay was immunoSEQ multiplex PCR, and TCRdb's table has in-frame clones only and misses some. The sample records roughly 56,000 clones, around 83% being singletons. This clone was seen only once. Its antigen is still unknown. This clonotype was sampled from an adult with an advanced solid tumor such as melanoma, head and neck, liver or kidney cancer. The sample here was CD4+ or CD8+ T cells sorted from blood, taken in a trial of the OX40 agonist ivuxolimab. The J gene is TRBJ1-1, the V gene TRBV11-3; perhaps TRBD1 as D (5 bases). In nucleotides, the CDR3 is TGTGCCAGCACCTCGGAGGGGTGGAACACTGAAGCTTTCTTT. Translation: CASTSEGWNTEAFF. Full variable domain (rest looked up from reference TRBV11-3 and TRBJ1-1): EAGVVQSPRYKIIEKKQPVAFWCNPISGHNTLYWYLQNLGQGPELLIRYENEEAVDDSQLPKDRFSAERLKGVDSTLKIQPAELGDSAVYLCASTSEGWNTEAFFGQGTRLTVV.